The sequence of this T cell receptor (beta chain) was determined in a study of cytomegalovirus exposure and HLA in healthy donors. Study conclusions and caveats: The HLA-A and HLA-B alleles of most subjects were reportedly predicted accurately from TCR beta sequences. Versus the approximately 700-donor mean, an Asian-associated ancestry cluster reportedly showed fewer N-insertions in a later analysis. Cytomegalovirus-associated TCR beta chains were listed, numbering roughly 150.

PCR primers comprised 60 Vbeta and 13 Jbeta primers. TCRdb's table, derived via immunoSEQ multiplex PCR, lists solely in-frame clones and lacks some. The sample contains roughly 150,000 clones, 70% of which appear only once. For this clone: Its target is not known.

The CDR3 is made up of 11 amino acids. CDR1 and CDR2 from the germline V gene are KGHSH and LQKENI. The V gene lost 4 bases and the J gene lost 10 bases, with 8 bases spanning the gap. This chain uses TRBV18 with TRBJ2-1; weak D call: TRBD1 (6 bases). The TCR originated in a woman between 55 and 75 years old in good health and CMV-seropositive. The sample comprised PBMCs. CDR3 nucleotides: TGTGCCAGCTCACGAGGGGGAGAGCAGTTCTTC. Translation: CASSRGGEQFF.